The 28 T cell receptor beta chains below were found in one sample sequenced in a study of OX40 agonist ivuxolimab in advanced cancers. The library was produced with the immunoSEQ multiplex PCR assay. This is the immuneACCESS table as TCRdb keeps it, with only in-frame sequences that have V and J called. A part of the clones is gone; compared with another copy, unresolved V genes explain less than half, and the rest is unexplained. This sample holds around 45,000 clones; about 74% were observed only once. The top ten clones comprise about 3% of the sample. The sample in question was CD4+ or CD8+ T cells sorted from blood, obtained in a trial of the OX40 agonist ivuxolimab. The source is an adult with an advanced solid tumor such as melanoma, head and neck, liver or kidney cancer.

CDR3 sequence: CSVGTGTETQYF. The CDR3 nucleotides read TGCAGCGTTGGAACAGGGACAGAGACCCAGTACTTC. The chain combines TRBV29-1 with TRBJ2-5, with D perhaps matching TRBD1 (6 bases). With 4 bases removed from V and 4 bases from J, the gap between germline ends came to 10 bases. The germline CDR1 and CDR2 sequences are SQVTM and ANQGSEA. The CDR3 totals 12 residues.

CDR3 sequence: CASSEWGRGNYGYTF. As DNA, the CDR3 is TGTGCCAGCAGTGAGTGGGGCAGGGGCAACTATGGCTACACCTTC. V is TRBV6-1 and J is TRBJ1-2, with a weak D call TRBD1 (6 bases). The germline V gene encodes CDR1 MNHNS and CDR2 SASEGT. Trimming removed 3 bases from V and 2 bases from J, with 13 bases in between. CDR3 length equals 15 residues.

V gene TRBV18 combines with J gene TRBJ2-3, with 9 positions matching TRBD2. The CDR3 covers 15 residues. Germline-derived CDR1 and CDR2 are KGHSH and LQKENI. V lost 5 bases to trimming and J lost 0 bases; unmatched junction nucleotides: 3. CDR3 in amino acids: CASSTTSGSTDTQYF. CDR3 nucleotide sequence: TGTGCCAGCTCAACAACTAGCGGGAGCACAGATACGCAGTATTTT.

V is TRBV27 and J is TRBJ1-6; D is ambiguous. The CDR3 has 13 residues. Per germline, CDR1 MNHEY and CDR2 SMNVEV (reference sequence). Trimming removed 11 bases from V and 0 bases from J, with 8 bases in between. This CDR3 is CAGKTSYNSPLHF. As DNA, the CDR3 is TGTGCCGGCAAGACCTCCTATAATTCACCCCTCCACTTT.

The chain has TRBV5-1 and TRBJ1-2, with 8 positions matching TRBD1. The CDR3 contains 16 residues. The V gene end was trimmed by 3 bases and the J gene end by 5 bases; junction bases not matched to a gene: 12. Germline CDR1 is SGHRS and CDR2 is YFSETQ. For the CDR3, the DNA is TGCGCCAGCAGCTGGGACTCGACAGGGGAGGTATATGGCTACACCTTC. The encoded protein is CASSWDSTGEVYGYTF.

V and J are TRBV7-3 and TRBJ2-1, with 10 bases fitting TRBD2. The CDR3 extends over 14 amino acids. The J segment lost 7 bases and the V segment lost 5 bases, leaving 5 bases of the junction unmatched. Per germline, CDR1 SGHTA and CDR2 FQGTGA. The CDR3 region is CASSPGLAYNEQFF. Written as DNA, the CDR3 is TGTGCCAGCAGCCCGGGACTAGCGTATAATGAGCAGTTCTTC.

The chain joins TRBV7-9 to TRBJ1-4; 10 bases are shared with TRBD1. This CDR3 has 17 amino acids. CDR1 and CDR2 from the germline V gene are SEHNR and FQNEAQ (reference sequence). The junction had 6 bases not matched to a gene; V was cut back by 0 bases and J by 5 bases. The CDR3 bases are TGTGCCAGCAGCTTAGCCGAGGGACAGGGGAAAAATGAAAAACTGTTTTTT. Translating gives CASSLAEGQGKNEKLFF.

The CDR3 bases are TGTGCCAGCAGCTTAACTAGCGGGAGGAACAATGAGCAGTTCTTC. Translating it yields CASSLTSGRNNEQFF. V is TRBV11-2 and J is TRBJ2-1, with 12 bases identical to TRBD2. This CDR3 region has 15 residues. V shed 2 bases and J 5 bases; nucleotides not matched to a gene: 1. In germline, CDR1 is SGHAT, CDR2 FQNNGV.

The J gene is TRBJ1-1, the V gene TRBV6-1; D may be TRBD1 (6 bases). The V end lost 5 bases, the J end lost 3 bases, and 16 bases lay between the germline ends. CDR1 and CDR2 from the germline V gene are MNHNS and SASEGT. The CDR3 is 15 residues long. As DNA, the CDR3 is TGTGCCAGCAGTCCCCCGGGACAATGGGACACTGAAGCTTTCTTT. This encodes CASSPPGQWDTEAFF.

CDR3 residues: CASRTDGTNYGYTF. The CDR3 nucleotides read TGTGCCAGCAGGACGGACGGCACTAACTATGGCTACACCTTC. The rearrangement links TRBV6-1 to TRBJ1-2; D unresolved. V was cut by 6 bases and J by 0 bases, with 11 bases left in between. CDR3 length equals 14 residues. The germline gives CDR1 MNHNS, CDR2 SASEGT.

This clone was recorded many times. J is TRBJ1-1 and V is TRBV5-1; 8 bases agree with TRBD1. The CDR3 contains 15 residues. J gave up 1 base and V 4 bases, and 6 bases lay outside the gene matches. The germline V gene has CDR1 SGHRS and CDR2 YFSETQ. CDR3 DNA sequence: TGCGCCAGCAGCCCAGGGGGCGCGAGGAACACTGAAGCTTTCTTT. It is translated as CASSPGGARNTEAFF. Supplemented by reference TRBV5-1 and TRBJ1-1, the full variable domain reads KAGVTQTPRYLIKTRGQQVTLSCSPISGHRSVSWYQQTPGQGLQFLFEYFSETQRNKGNFPGRFSGRQFSNSRSEMNVSTLELGDSALYLCASSPGGARNTEAFFGQGTRLTVV.

The chain is built from TRBV10-3 and TRBJ1-1; tentatively, D is TRBD1 (6 bases). The CDR3 covers 16 residues. The germline V gene encodes CDR1 ENHRY and CDR2 SYGVKD. V lost 2 bases and J lost 0, with 13 bases in between. CDR3 protein: CAISETRGAMNTEAFF. CDR3 sequence (DNA): TGTGCCATCAGTGAGACACGGGGGGCCATGAACACTGAAGCTTTCTTT.

The rearrangement uses TRBV20-1 and TRBJ2-7, with TRBD1 identical over 7 bases. From germline, CDR1 is DFQATT and CDR2 SNEGSKA (reference sequence). After removal of 7 bases from V and 5 bases from J, the junction contained 5 bases not matched to a gene. The CDR3 is 11 residues long. The CDR3 DNA follows: TGCAGTGTAGGGCAGGGGGACGAGCAGTACTTC. It specifies CSVGQGDEQYF.

The gene calls are TRBV9 and TRBJ1-5, with TRBD1 as a possible D gene (5 bases). Trimming took 4 bases from V and 0 from J, leaving 11 bases between them. The CDR3 is 15 residues long. The V gene's germline CDR1 is SGDLS and CDR2 YYNGEE. This chain's CDR3 is CASSPGHYSNQPQHF. CDR3 sequence (DNA): TGTGCCAGCAGCCCCGGACACTATAGCAATCAGCCCCAGCATTTT.

This sequence joins TRBV7-8 and TRBJ2-7; TRBD2 aligns across 10 bases. Looked up from germline, CDR1 is SGHVS and CDR2 is FQNEAQ. The CDR3 is made up of 15 amino acids. J was trimmed by 2 bases and V by 2 bases; bases with no gene match: 3. CDR3: CASSLNSGGTYEQYF. Here the CDR3 DNA reads TGTGCCAGCAGCTTAAATAGCGGGGGGACCTACGAGCAGTACTTC.

V gene TRBV6-1 combines with J gene TRBJ1-6, with D uncertain. Germline CDR1 reads MNHNS; CDR2 reads SASEGT. Trimming shortened V by 11 bases and J by 6 bases, and 17 bases separated the two germline ends. This CDR3 is 14 amino acids long. The CDR3 spells CAHSGAPGNSPLHF. In nucleotides, the CDR3 is TGTGCCCACTCTGGCGCCCCGGGTAATTCACCCCTCCACTTT.

The chain combines TRBV6-5 with TRBJ1-6; 7 bases align to TRBD1. The CDR3 extends over 13 amino acids. With 4 bases clipped from V and 8 bases from J, the junction kept 2 bases outside the gene matches. Germline V gives CDR1 MNHEY, CDR2 SVGAGI. Here the CDR3 DNA reads TGTGCCAGCAGTTTTGGGACAGATTCACCCCTCCACTTT. Its translation: CASSFGTDSPLHF.

The J gene is TRBJ1-5, the V gene TRBV19; D remains unclear. The CDR3 is 12 residues long. The V end lost 5 bases, the J end lost 5 bases, and 7 bases lay between the germline ends. The germline V gene has CDR1 LNHDA and CDR2 SQIVND (reference sequence). CDR3 bases: TGTGCCAGTAGTCTCTTCCATCAGCCCCAGCATTTT. It encodes CASSLFHQPQHF.

This clone is labeled as medium-sized. CDR3 DNA: TGTGCCAGTAGTATTCGGGCAGATAGCAATCAGCCCCAGCATTTT. Translation: CASSIRADSNQPQHF. The V gene is TRBV19, the J gene TRBJ1-5, with D uncertain. CDR3 length: 15 amino acids. Germline-derived CDR1 and CDR2 are LNHDA and SQIVND (reference sequence). The V end lost 3 bases, the J end lost 0 bases, and 9 bases lay between the germline ends.

The gene calls are TRBV5-4 and TRBJ2-1; a weak D match, TRBD1 (6 bases). The CDR3 extends over 17 amino acids. From germline, CDR1 is SGHNT and CDR2 YYREEE (reference sequence). With 4 bases removed from V and 10 bases from J, the gap between germline ends came to 27 bases. CDR3: CASSPSLWTQRGNEQFF. The CDR3 DNA reads TGTGCCAGCAGCCCTTCCTTATGGACCCAAAGGGGGAACGAGCAGTTCTTC.

The V gene is TRBV11-3, the J gene TRBJ2-1; 11 bases agree with TRBD2. Germline lookup yields CDR1 SGHNT and CDR2 YENEEA. This CDR3 region has 18 residues. V shed 5 bases and J 7 bases; nucleotides not matched to a gene: 16. This chain's CDR3 is CASSLRLAGPPGGNEQFF. The CDR3 DNA reads TGTGCCAGCAGCCTTCGACTAGCGGGACCCCCCGGAGGGAATGAGCAGTTCTTC.

The V and J genes are TRBV11-2 and TRBJ2-3, with 8 bases identical to TRBD1. CDR1 and CDR2 (germline): SGHAT, FQNNGV. Trimming at V came to 4 bases and at J to 7 bases, leaving 7 bases not matched to a gene. The length of the CDR3 is 14 residues. The CDR3 sequence: CASSSGTGHNTQYF. In nucleotides, the CDR3 is TGTGCCAGCAGCTCTGGGACAGGACACAATACGCAGTATTTT. The full variable domain, with the rest looked up from reference TRBV11-2 and TRBJ2-3, is EAGVAQSPRYKIIEKRQSVAFWCNPISGHATLYWYQQILGQGPKLLIQFQNNGVVDDSQLPKDRFSAERLKGVDSTLKIQPAKLEDSAVYLCASSSGTGHNTQYFGPGTRLTVL.

This clone is medium-sized within its sample. The chain carries TRBV5-4 and TRBJ1-4; D uncertain. The CDR3 is 15 amino acids. Germline loops: CDR1 SGHNT, CDR2 YYREEE (reference sequence). Trimming shortened V by 4 bases and J by 5 bases, and 15 bases separated the two germline ends. The DNA for the CDR3 is TGTGCCAGCAGCGTGAACAGAGGATTAAATGAAAAACTGTTTTTT. The encoded protein is CASSVNRGLNEKLFF.

V usage is TRBV7-9 and J usage is TRBJ2-3; D is perhaps TRBD2 (6 bases). The V end was cut by 5 bases, the J end by 0 bases, with 18 bases between. Germline CDR1 SEHNR, CDR2 FQNEAQ (reference sequence). The CDR3 covers 17 residues. The CDR3 here is CASSLSLAGLSTDTQYF. The CDR3 coding sequence is TGTGCCAGCAGCCTCTCATTGGCGGGGCTTAGCACAGATACGCAGTATTTT.

V usage is TRBV7-3 and J usage is TRBJ2-2; 7 nucleotides match TRBD2. The V and J ends lost 5 bases and 5 bases, in that order; junction bases with no gene match: 11. In germline, CDR1 is SGHTA, CDR2 FQGTGA. The CDR3 contains 16 residues. The CDR3 region is CASSTRPGLTTGELFF. The CDR3 bases are TGTGCCAGCAGCACACGCCCGGGACTAACGACCGGGGAGCTGTTTTTT.

This clone was detected once. This chain links TRBV7-2 with TRBJ1-6; 7 nucleotides match TRBD1. With 7 bases clipped from V and 7 bases from J, the junction kept 7 bases outside the gene matches. This CDR3 contains 14 residues. The V gene's germline CDR1 is SGHTA and CDR2 FQGNSA. The CDR3 DNA follows: TGTGCCAGCAACCCGGGACAGTCGAATTCACCCCTCCACTTT. It translates to CASNPGQSNSPLHF.

This clone was detected once. CDR3 DNA sequence: TGTGCCAGCAGTCGACGCGGTTACGAGCAGTACTTC. Its translation: CASSRRGYEQYF. The gene calls are TRBV5-8 and TRBJ2-5; D unclear. With the DNA end fitting TRBJ2-7 better, the J assignment may be wrong. The germline CDR1 and CDR2 sequences are SGHTS and YDEGEE. CDR3 length: 12 residues.

The chain employs TRBV5-1 and TRBJ1-2, with TRBD1 matching 7 bases. This CDR3 region has 16 residues. Looked up from germline, CDR1 is SGHRS and CDR2 is YFSETQ. V shed 2 bases and J 3 bases; nucleotides not matched to a gene: 10. CDR3 protein: CASSFAGEGQYYGYTF. In DNA, the CDR3 is TGCGCCAGCAGCTTTGCGGGCGAGGGACAGTACTATGGCTACACCTTC.